The T cell receptor beta chain described here comes from a study of PD-1 blockade in classical Hodgkin lymphoma. As to time point: newly diagnosed, previously untreated cHL patient sample. Untreated, newly diagnosed classical Hodgkin lymphoma PBMCs were used for comparison. Remarks on this clone: The antigen is unknown.

Study-wide results and caveats: As was reported, newly diagnosed patients showed lower baseline TCR diversity than healthy donors did. The drivers behind the repertoire differences, possibly disease activity or prior therapy, remain undefined.

The germline V gene encodes CDR1 KGHSH and CDR2 LQKENI. Trimming stripped 3 bases from V and 7 bases from J, with 15 bases between. The length of the CDR3 is 15 residues. Using immunoSEQ multiplex PCR, the repertoire was profiled, and TCRdb retains in-frame clones only, with some absent. Altogether over 60,000 clones are present, about 93% being singletons, with the ten largest covering 2.6%. This clonotype was obtained from a human donor with classical Hodgkin lymphoma. V usage is TRBV18 and J usage is TRBJ2-2; D perhaps matches TRBD2 (6 bases). Sequenced sample: peripheral blood mononuclear cells (PBMCs). CDR3 sequence: CASSPRDLPFGELFF. The CDR3 DNA is TGTGCCAGCTCACCCCGGGACTTACCTTTCGGGGAGCTGTTTTTT.